This record looks at one T cell receptor beta chain sequence and its context. What this receptor recognizes is not known. Per-base qualities were not stored, and no clone one base away is much larger. The sample originates from a study of blood T cell repertoires in COVID-19 (dated by TCRdb to 2020 to 2022). With respect to the entire study: The collaborator samples originated in the United States, Italy and Spain and spanned the acute and convalescent phases of COVID-19. The dataset comprised deeply sampled blood TCRbeta repertoires from subjects exposed to, actively infected with, or recovered from COVID-19. The samples were drawn from the first 160 participants of the ongoing ImmuneRACE study and from under 1,500 subjects provided by 6 global collaborators. Nearly every sample came with metadata listing a de-identified subject ID, COVID-19 status, age in years and sex. The material from the prospective study consisted of cDNA or gDNA derived from T cells, B-cell-depleted T cells, or PBMCs. Where HLA class I and class II types were available, the types were taken from metadata supplied by the sample provider, not from assay-based typing. A freely available public database, intended as a resource for researchers studying the immune response to SARS-CoV-2, is where the repertoires were released.

Overall study results and their limits: How much clinical and demographic metadata was included differed by source and by participant, and the metadata was provided uncurated.

The immunoSEQ Assay, a bias-controlled multiplex PCR, was used to amplify TCRbeta CDR3 regions from genomic DNA. The authors' pipeline ran thus. Within the assay, amplification of reference gene primers was used to estimate how many nucleated cells each sample contained. To quantify the absolute abundance of each unique TCRbeta CDR3 rearrangement, sequence reads were collapsed and filtered. For each sample, productive Simpson clonality was calculated as the square root of Simpson's diversity index over productive rearrangements. Entries here come from immuneACCESS through TCRdb and include only in-frame sequences with V and J called. Some clones fail to appear in such tables; in the studies checked, an unresolved V gene covers under half of the shortfall, and the cause of the remainder is unknown. V and J calls and clone size are those listed in that table; D and trimming were worked out from the DNA. Present in this sample are about 52,000 clones, approximately 80% of which were seen just once. The leading ten clones occupy approximately 7% of the sample.

The V end loses 5 bases and the J end loses 3 bases, and a stretch of 17 bases separates them. The germline V gene encodes CDR1 SGHVS and CDR2 FQNEAQ. The CDR3, cysteine through phenylalanine, is 16 amino acids long. The read is trimmed to its CDR3 DNA, 48 bases read in frame from base 1. Whole blood was collected in K2EDTA tubes by collaborating institutions according to the institutions' own protocols. For TCRbeta analysis, collaborators shipped samples in one of three forms: frozen whole blood, isolated PBMCs, or DNA extracted from either of those sample types. This receptor was identified in a man between 70 and 80 years old with active COVID-19. Sequences were obtained from peripheral blood. The chain was built from TRBV7-8 and TRBJ1-5; no confident D gene assignment can be made. CDR3 region: CASSPTNSGNNQPQHF. The DNA reads TGTGCCAGCAGCCCTACAAATTCCGGGAACAATCAGCCCCAGCATTTT.